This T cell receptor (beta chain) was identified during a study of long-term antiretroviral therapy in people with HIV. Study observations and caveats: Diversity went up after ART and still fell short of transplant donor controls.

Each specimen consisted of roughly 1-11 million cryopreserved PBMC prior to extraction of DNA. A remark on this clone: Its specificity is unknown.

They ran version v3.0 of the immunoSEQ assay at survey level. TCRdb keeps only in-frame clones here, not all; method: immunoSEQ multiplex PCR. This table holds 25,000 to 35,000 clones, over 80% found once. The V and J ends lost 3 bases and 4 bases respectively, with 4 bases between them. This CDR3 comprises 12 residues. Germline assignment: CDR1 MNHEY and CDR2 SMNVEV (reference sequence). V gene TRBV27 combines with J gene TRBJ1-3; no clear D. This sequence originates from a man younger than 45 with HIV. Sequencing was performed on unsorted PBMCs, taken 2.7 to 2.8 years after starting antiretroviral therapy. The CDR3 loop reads CASSFVGNTIYF. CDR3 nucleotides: TGTGCCAGCAGTTTCGTGGGAAACACCATATATTTT.